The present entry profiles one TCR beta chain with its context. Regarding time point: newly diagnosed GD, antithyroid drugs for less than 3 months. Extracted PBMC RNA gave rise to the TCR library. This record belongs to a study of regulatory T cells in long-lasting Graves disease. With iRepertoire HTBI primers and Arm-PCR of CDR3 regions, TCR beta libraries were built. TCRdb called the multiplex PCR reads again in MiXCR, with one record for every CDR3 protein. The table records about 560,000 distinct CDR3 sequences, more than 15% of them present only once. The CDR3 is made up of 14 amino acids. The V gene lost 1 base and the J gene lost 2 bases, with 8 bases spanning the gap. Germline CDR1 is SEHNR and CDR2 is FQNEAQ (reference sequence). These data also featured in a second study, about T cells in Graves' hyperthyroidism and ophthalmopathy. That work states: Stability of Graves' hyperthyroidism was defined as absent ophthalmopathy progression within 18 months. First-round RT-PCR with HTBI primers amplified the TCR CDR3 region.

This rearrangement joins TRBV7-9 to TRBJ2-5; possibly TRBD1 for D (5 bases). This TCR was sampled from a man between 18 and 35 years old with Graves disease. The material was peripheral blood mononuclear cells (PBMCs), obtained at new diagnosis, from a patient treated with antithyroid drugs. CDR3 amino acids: CASSLDRRQETQYF. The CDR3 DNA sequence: TGTGCCAGCAGCTTAGACAGGCGACAAGAGACCCAGTACTTC.